This note documents a single T cell receptor (beta chain) sequence. Its ends do not fully match the called genes, so a read error is possible. These data originate in a study of shared clonotypes between healthy human individuals. Overall study: Each donor's CD4 naive and CD4 memory cells filled three plates apiece, CD8 naive two, and CD8 memory one.

The CDR3 length is 12 residues. CDR1 and CDR2 from the germline V gene are SGHDN and FVKESK. Assay: immunoSEQ multiplex PCR; the TCRdb copy retains only in-frame clones and omits some. This repertoire shows fewer than 1.4 million clones, 75% to 85% found once; its top ten account for 0.55% to 0.7%. Free of recent acute infections or vaccinations, the donors were healthy HIV-negative adults. The clonotype originates from a man in his late teens or twenties in good health. Some clones in this sample may be carry-over from other donors' samples. Sequencing input: memory CD4+ T cells from PBMCs. Subset reported: CD45RA-negative fraction. This chain connects TRBV14 to TRBJ2-7, with D uncertain. The CDR3 protein is CASSPSLYKQYF. Written as DNA, the CDR3 is TGTGCCAGCAGCCCCAGTCTCTACAAGCAGTACTTC. Full variable domain (remainder filled in from reference TRBV14 and TRBJ2-7): EAGVTQFPSHSVIEKGQTVTLRCDPISGHDNLYWYRRVMGKEIKFLLHFVKESKQDESGMPNNRFLAERTGGTYSTLKVQPAELEDSGVYFCASSPSLYKQYFGPGTRLTVT.